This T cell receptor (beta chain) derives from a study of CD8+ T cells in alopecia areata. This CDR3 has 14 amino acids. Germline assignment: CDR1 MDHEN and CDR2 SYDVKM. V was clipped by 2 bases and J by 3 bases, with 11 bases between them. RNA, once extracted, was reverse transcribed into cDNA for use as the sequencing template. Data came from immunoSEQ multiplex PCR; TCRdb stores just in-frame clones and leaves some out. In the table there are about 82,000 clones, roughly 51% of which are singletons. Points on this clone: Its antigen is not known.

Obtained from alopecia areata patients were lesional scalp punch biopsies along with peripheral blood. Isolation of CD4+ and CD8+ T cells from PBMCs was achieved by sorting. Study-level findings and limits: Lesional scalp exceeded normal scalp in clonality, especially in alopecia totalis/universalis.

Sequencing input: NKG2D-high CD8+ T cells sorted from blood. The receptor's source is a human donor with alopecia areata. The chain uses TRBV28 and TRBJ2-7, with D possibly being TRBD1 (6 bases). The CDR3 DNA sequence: TGTGCCAGCAGTTTAGGGGCAGGGGTCTACGAGCAGTACTTC. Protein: CASSLGAGVYEQYF. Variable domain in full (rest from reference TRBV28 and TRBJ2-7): DVKVTQSSRYLVKRTGEKVFLECVQDMDHENMFWYRQDPGLGLRLIYFSYDVKMKEKGDIPEGYSVSREKKERFSLILESASTNQTSMYLCASSLGAGVYEQYFGPGTRLTVT.